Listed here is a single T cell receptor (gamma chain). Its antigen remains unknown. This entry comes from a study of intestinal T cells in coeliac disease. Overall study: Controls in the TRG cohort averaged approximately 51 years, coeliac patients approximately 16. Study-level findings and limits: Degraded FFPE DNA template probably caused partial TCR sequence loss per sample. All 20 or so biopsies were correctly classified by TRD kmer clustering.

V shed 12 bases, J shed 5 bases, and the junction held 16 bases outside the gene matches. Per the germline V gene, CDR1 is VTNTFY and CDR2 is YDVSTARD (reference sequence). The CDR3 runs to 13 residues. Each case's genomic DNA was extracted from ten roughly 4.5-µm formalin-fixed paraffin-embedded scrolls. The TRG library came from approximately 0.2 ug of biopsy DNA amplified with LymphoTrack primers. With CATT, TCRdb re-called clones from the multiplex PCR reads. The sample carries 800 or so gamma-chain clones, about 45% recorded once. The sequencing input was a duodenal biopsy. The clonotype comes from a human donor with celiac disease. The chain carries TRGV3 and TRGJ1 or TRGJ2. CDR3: CADLGQAHYKKLF. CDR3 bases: TGTGCCGACCTGGGACAGGCGCATTATAAGAAACTCTTT.